This T cell receptor beta chain appears in the sequencing data of a study of blood T cell repertoires in COVID-19. Trimming left V 5 bases short and J 8 bases short, with 9 bases between. This CDR3 region has 10 residues. Germline CDR1 DFQATT, CDR2 SNEGSKA (reference sequence). Authors' analysis steps: Reference gene primer amplification gave nucleated cell count estimates. Data came from immunoSEQ multiplex PCR; TCRdb stores just in-frame clones and leaves some out. V and J calls and clone size follow that table, whereas D and trimming were derived from the DNA. The sample records about 190,000 clones, roughly 80% being singletons.

The chain carries TRBV20-1 and TRBJ1-1; no firm D call. This sequence originates from a human donor in a cohort sampled during active COVID-19. The sequenced material came from peripheral blood. CDR3 DNA: TGCAGTGCTGTCCAGTGGGAAGCTTTCTTT. This gives the protein CSAVQWEAFF.